This T cell receptor beta chain was sequenced for a study of T cell responses to AZD1222 COVID-19 vaccine. General study results and limits: After the peak T cell response, and only then, were repertoires sampled. Following two doses of AZD1222, Spike-specific TCR breadth and depth rose. Donors were largely white British and mainly female; clonal diversity was possibly underestimated. Dominant CD4 TCR responses targeted spike regions 160-218 and 743-854.

Profiling relied on immunoSEQ multiplex PCR, and the TCRdb table lists in-frame clones only, not all of them. The data hold around 120,000 clones, with 90% to 95% observed a single time. This clone was counted between two and nine times. Its matching antigen is unknown. V lost 5 bases to trimming and J lost 8 bases; unmatched junction nucleotides: 8. This CDR3 contains 13 residues. CDR1 is LNHDA, CDR2 SQIVND, per germline (reference sequence). The origin of this receptor is an adult who received the AZD1222 COVID-19 vaccine. The chain recombines TRBV19 with TRBJ1-2; 7 positions match TRBD1. Sequenced here: peripheral blood, sampled 28 days after the second AZD1222 dose. CDR3: CASSPTGELGYTF. CDR3 coding DNA: TGTGCCAGTAGTCCAACAGGGGAGTTAGGCTACACCTTC.